Listed below are T cell receptor beta chains from one sample, sequenced in a study of beta chain features in type 1 diabetes. The repertoire was sequenced with immunoSEQ multiplex PCR; TCRdb's copy has only in-frame clones and lacks some. The sample contains around 240,000 clones, roughly 70% of which appear only once. Sequencing used naive CD4+ T cells from blood. These receptors were taken from a man aged 30-40 years in good health. Both conserved end residues are part of each CDR3. D genes are given only for firm matches. Rows give clone size only sometimes, using once, few, many, or a class for an expanded clone.

d_gene: NA
v_gene: TRBV30
j_gene: TRBJ1-1
abundance: NA
CDR3aa: CAWARGRNTEAFF
CDR3nt: TGTGCCTGGGCTCGGGGCAGAAACACTGAAGCTTTCTTT

d_gene: NA
v_gene: TRBV30
j_gene: TRBJ2-7
abundance: NA
CDR3aa: CAWSPNSYEQYF
CDR3nt: TGTGCCTGGAGTCCCAACTCCTACGAGCAGTACTTC

d_gene: NA
v_gene: TRBV30
j_gene: TRBJ2-3
abundance: NA
CDR3aa: CAWTGQDTQYF
CDR3nt: TGTGCCTGGACCGGACAAGATACGCAGTATTTT

d_gene: NA
v_gene: TRBV6-5
j_gene: TRBJ2-3
abundance: NA
CDR3aa: CASSYGDNRDTQYF
CDR3nt: TGTGCCAGCAGTTACGGAGATAATCGGGATACGCAGTATTTT

d_gene: NA
v_gene: TRBV7-2
j_gene: TRBJ2-1
abundance: NA
CDR3aa: CASSLRGRRDNEQFF
CDR3nt: TGTGCCAGCAGCTTAAGGGGGAGACGAGACAATGAGCAGTTCTTC

d_gene: NA
v_gene: TRBV30
j_gene: TRBJ1-5
abundance: NA
CDR3aa: CAWNEGASNQPQHF
CDR3nt: TGTGCCTGGAATGAAGGGGCAAGCAATCAGCCCCAGCATTTT

d_gene: NA
v_gene: TRBV30
j_gene: TRBJ2-5
abundance: NA
CDR3aa: CAWSGGKETQYF
CDR3nt: TGTGCCTGGAGCGGCGGGAAAGAGACCCAGTACTTC

d_gene: NA
v_gene: TRBV29-1
j_gene: TRBJ1-2
abundance: NA
CDR3aa: CSVDSGNYGYTF
CDR3nt: TGCAGCGTTGACTCCGGGAACTATGGCTACACCTTC

d_gene: TRBD2
v_gene: TRBV29-1
j_gene: TRBJ2-1
abundance: few
CDR3aa: CSVGSGGANEQFF
CDR3nt: TGCAGCGTTGGAAGCGGGGGGGCGAATGAGCAGTTCTTC

d_gene: TRBD2
v_gene: TRBV7-2
j_gene: TRBJ2-7
abundance: NA
CDR3aa: CASSLGPSGTYEQYF
CDR3nt: TGTGCCAGCAGCTTAGGGCCTAGCGGAACCTACGAGCAGTACTTC

d_gene: NA
v_gene: TRBV29-1
j_gene: TRBJ2-7
abundance: NA
CDR3aa: CSVHDRTYEQYF
CDR3nt: TGCAGCGTACACGACAGAACCTACGAGCAGTACTTC

d_gene: NA
v_gene: TRBV10-3
j_gene: TRBJ2-2
abundance: few
CDR3aa: CAITSTGELFF
CDR3nt: TGTGCCATCACTTCAACCGGGGAGCTGTTTTTT

d_gene: NA
v_gene: TRBV30
j_gene: TRBJ2-5
abundance: few
CDR3aa: CAWSVGRPQYF
CDR3nt: TGTGCCTGGAGTGTGGGCCGGCCCCAGTACTTC

d_gene: NA
v_gene: TRBV2
j_gene: TRBJ1-6
abundance: NA
CDR3aa: CASTEGLGRNSPLHF
CDR3nt: TGTGCCAGCACCGAGGGTCTGGGGCGAAATTCACCCCTCCACTTT

d_gene: NA
v_gene: TRBV29-1
j_gene: TRBJ2-1
abundance: few
CDR3aa: CSVLGESSYNEQFF
CDR3nt: TGCAGCGTATTGGGGGAGAGCTCCTACAATGAGCAGTTCTTC

d_gene: NA
v_gene: TRBV5-6
j_gene: TRBJ2-1
abundance: NA
CDR3aa: CASSLVGHSYNEQFF
CDR3nt: TGTGCCAGCAGCTTGGTGGGGCACTCCTACAATGAGCAGTTCTTC

d_gene: NA
v_gene: TRBV30
j_gene: TRBJ1-4
abundance: NA
CDR3aa: CAWSLGGTNEKLFF
CDR3nt: TGTGCCTGGAGTTTAGGAGGAACCAATGAAAAACTGTTTTTT

d_gene: TRBD2
v_gene: TRBV19
j_gene: TRBJ2-1
abundance: NA
CDR3aa: CASSVLTSGSRHEQFF
CDR3nt: TGTGCCAGTAGTGTACTAACTAGCGGGAGTCGCCATGAGCAGTTCTTC

d_gene: NA
v_gene: TRBV18
j_gene: TRBJ2-7
abundance: NA
CDR3aa: CASSLSYEQYF
CDR3nt: TGTGCCAGCTCACTTTCCTACGAGCAGTACTTC

d_gene: NA
v_gene: TRBV30
j_gene: TRBJ2-2
abundance: NA
CDR3aa: CAWSSASPGELFF
CDR3nt: TGTGCCTGGAGTTCGGCTAGTCCCGGGGAGCTGTTTTTT

d_gene: NA
v_gene: TRBV2
j_gene: TRBJ2-3
abundance: few
CDR3aa: CASVPGLQGADTQYF
CDR3nt: TGTGCCAGCGTTCCGGGACTCCAGGGCGCAGATACGCAGTATTTT

d_gene: NA
v_gene: TRBV5-6
j_gene: TRBJ1-2
abundance: once
CDR3aa: CASSLPSYGYTF
CDR3nt: TGTGCCAGCAGCTTACCTTCGTATGGCTACACCTTC

d_gene: NA
v_gene: TRBV7-9
j_gene: TRBJ2-3
abundance: NA
CDR3aa: CASSILGPSTDTQYF
CDR3nt: TGTGCCAGCAGCATACTAGGCCCTAGCACAGATACGCAGTATTTT

d_gene: TRBD1
v_gene: TRBV6-6
j_gene: TRBJ2-7
abundance: few
CDR3aa: CASRRGQGETYEQYF
CDR3nt: TGTGCCAGCAGACGAGGACAGGGGGAAACCTACGAGCAGTACTTC

d_gene: NA
v_gene: TRBV5-1
j_gene: TRBJ1-4
abundance: NA
CDR3aa: CASSLGRSEKLFF
CDR3nt: TGCGCCAGCAGCTTAGGCCGAAGTGAAAAACTGTTTTTT

d_gene: NA
v_gene: TRBV9
j_gene: TRBJ2-2
abundance: NA
CDR3aa: CASRRNTGELFF
CDR3nt: TGTGCCAGCAGAAGAAACACCGGGGAGCTGTTTTTT

d_gene: NA
v_gene: TRBV30
j_gene: TRBJ2-3
abundance: NA
CDR3aa: CAWSRTPSTDTQYF
CDR3nt: TGTGCCTGGAGTCGGACGCCTAGCACAGATACGCAGTATTTT

d_gene: TRBD1
v_gene: TRBV30
j_gene: TRBJ2-3
abundance: NA
CDR3aa: CAWSDTGGYTQYF
CDR3nt: TGTGCCTGGAGTGACACAGGGGGTTATACGCAGTATTTT

d_gene: NA
v_gene: TRBV7-2
j_gene: TRBJ2-5
abundance: NA
CDR3aa: CASSLIRLDQYF
CDR3nt: TGTGCCAGCAGCTTAATCCGACTCGACCAGTACTTC

d_gene: TRBD2
v_gene: TRBV30
j_gene: TRBJ2-3
abundance: NA
CDR3aa: CAWASEVSQRGLTDTQYF
CDR3nt: TGTGCCTGGGCAAGCGAGGTTTCCCAGCGGGGTTTGACGGATACGCAGTATTTT

d_gene: NA
v_gene: TRBV7-2
j_gene: TRBJ2-7
abundance: NA
CDR3aa: CASGKGEGYEQYF
CDR3nt: TGTGCCAGCGGAAAGGGTGAGGGGTACGAGCAGTACTTC

d_gene: NA
v_gene: TRBV23-1
j_gene: TRBJ2-1
abundance: NA
CDR3aa: CASRGSPLSSYNEQFF
CDR3nt: TGCGCCAGCAGAGGTTCTCCCCTGAGCTCCTACAATGAGCAGTTCTTC

d_gene: TRBD1
v_gene: TRBV7-9
j_gene: TRBJ1-2
abundance: NA
CDR3aa: CASSSRGRSIGYTF
CDR3nt: TGTGCCAGCAGCTCCAGGGGGCGGTCGATAGGCTACACCTTC

d_gene: NA
v_gene: TRBV7-9
j_gene: TRBJ2-5
abundance: few
CDR3aa: CASSLTTVPQGTQYF
CDR3nt: TGTGCCAGCAGCTTAACTACAGTTCCCCAGGGGACCCAGTACTTC

d_gene: TRBD2
v_gene: TRBV2
j_gene: TRBJ2-1
abundance: NA
CDR3aa: CASSDEAGGTDEQFF
CDR3nt: TGTGCCAGCAGTGACGAAGCGGGAGGTACAGATGAGCAGTTCTTC

d_gene: TRBD2
v_gene: TRBV9
j_gene: TRBJ2-1
abundance: NA
CDR3aa: CASSSRTSGATYNEQFF
CDR3nt: TGTGCCAGCAGCTCGCGGACTAGCGGGGCCACCTACAATGAGCAGTTCTTC

d_gene: TRBD1
v_gene: TRBV9
j_gene: TRBJ2-7
abundance: NA
CDR3aa: CASSVVGRDRISYEQYF
CDR3nt: TGTGCCAGCAGCGTAGTCGGTCGGGACAGGATCTCCTACGAGCAGTACTTC

d_gene: TRBD2
v_gene: TRBV13
j_gene: TRBJ2-1
abundance: few
CDR3aa: CASSSPPGLAGRRSYNEQFF
CDR3nt: TGTGCCAGCAGCTCCCCCCCAGGACTAGCGGGGCGCAGGTCCTACAATGAGCAGTTCTTC

d_gene: NA
v_gene: TRBV29-1
j_gene: TRBJ2-1
abundance: NA
CDR3aa: CSDILRPNEQFF
CDR3nt: TGCAGCGATATCTTACGACCCAATGAGCAGTTCTTC

d_gene: NA
v_gene: TRBV29-1
j_gene: TRBJ2-1
abundance: NA
CDR3aa: CSVEFPAFYNEQFF
CDR3nt: TGCAGCGTTGAATTCCCAGCCTTCTACAATGAGCAGTTCTTC

d_gene: NA
v_gene: TRBV7-2
j_gene: TRBJ2-2
abundance: NA
CDR3aa: CASSLVDTGELFF
CDR3nt: TGTGCCAGCAGCTTAGTTGACACCGGGGAGCTGTTTTTT

d_gene: NA
v_gene: TRBV21-1
j_gene: TRBJ2-5
abundance: NA
CDR3aa: CASRTGAETQYF
CDR3nt: TGTGCCAGCAGAACAGGGGCAGAGACCCAGTACTTC